What follows is one T cell receptor beta chain and its context. What it recognizes is unknown. This sample is drawn from a study of glioma-infiltrating T cells. Broader study findings: Very few CDR3 sequences were shared between tissue and blood.

The V end was cut by 4 bases, the J end by 5 bases, with 15 bases between. This CDR3 has 15 amino acids. Using RNA template, CDR3s of TCR alpha and beta were amplified with iRepertoire arm-PCR. One-step reverse transcription and amplification started from roughly 100-400 ng of tissue mRNA or PBMC total RNA. TCRdb fed the multiplex PCR reads into MiXCR, producing one record per CDR3 protein. The data hold around 100,000 distinct CDR3 sequences, with under 30% observed a single time. The TCR originated in a human donor with low-grade glioma or glioblastoma, undergoing nonglioma brain surgery, or in good health (not recorded which). Specimen: glioma tissue, nonneoplastic brain tissue, or PBMCs (not recorded which). The V gene is TRBV12-3 or TRBV12-4, the J gene TRBJ1-5; unclear D gene. CDR3: CASSYGQFSHQPQHF. The CDR3 DNA is TGTGCCAGCAGTTACGGGCAGTTTTCCCATCAGCCCCAGCATTTT.